A selection of T cell receptor beta chains follows, all from one sample in a study of beta chain features in type 1 diabetes. The protocol was immunoSEQ multiplex PCR, while the TCRdb copy is restricted to in-frame clones and leaves out a portion. This table holds about 400,000 clones, 10% to 15% found once. The sequenced sample consisted of naive CD4+ T cells from blood. These receptors were collected from a man younger than 35 in good health. Each CDR3 is given with its conserved first and last residue. Each record gives: V gene, CDR3 protein.

v_gene: TRBV7-9
CDR3aa: CASSLEGVSYNEQFF

v_gene: TRBV30
CDR3aa: CAWKSAEYSGNTIYF

v_gene: TRBV9
CDR3aa: CASSTQGARNEQFF

v_gene: TRBV7-2
CDR3aa: CASSLASSYNSPLHF

v_gene: TRBV7-9
CDR3aa: CASRTSSGETQYF

v_gene: TRBV10-3
CDR3aa: CAISWDRFRETQYF

v_gene: TRBV19
CDR3aa: CATFSRAGVAYTF

v_gene: TRBV5-4
CDR3aa: CASSFYGQADEQYF

v_gene: TRBV5-1
CDR3aa: CASSLATRDMADQYF

v_gene: TRBV28
CDR3aa: CASSFGTSVNEQFF

v_gene: TRBV28
CDR3aa: CASSPWTGKGSGYTF

v_gene: TRBV7-2
CDR3aa: CASARQGLYEQYF

v_gene: TRBV7-3
CDR3aa: CASSEGVNQPQHF

v_gene: TRBV30
CDR3aa: CAWNAGTGRPYEQYF

v_gene: TRBV7-2
CDR3aa: CASSLDIQETQYF

v_gene: TRBV28
CDR3aa: CASRANTEAFF

v_gene: TRBV10-3
CDR3aa: CAISVAGNTEAFF

v_gene: TRBV7-9
CDR3aa: CASSLALELPYGYTF

v_gene: TRBV4-3
CDR3aa: CASSQDSGPYGYTF

v_gene: TRBV11-2
CDR3aa: CASSLLAGGLTDTQYF

v_gene: TRBV4-3
CDR3aa: CASSQGDNYNEQFF

v_gene: TRBV30
CDR3aa: CAWNMGGSYEQYF

v_gene: TRBV6-5
CDR3aa: CASSYWTGATGELFF

v_gene: TRBV4-2
CDR3aa: CASSQDQWADSSSGANVLTF

v_gene: TRBV13
CDR3aa: CASSLETSGRYTYEQYF

v_gene: TRBV30
CDR3aa: CAGGAFQETQYF

v_gene: TRBV10-3
CDR3aa: CAISEGAGGPHEQFF

v_gene: TRBV5-1
CDR3aa: CASSPGQGFNEQYF

v_gene: TRBV18
CDR3aa: CASSPPTDSYEQYF

v_gene: TRBV29-1
CDR3aa: CSGGNTEAFF

v_gene: TRBV5-1
CDR3aa: CASSPLETGNTGELFF

v_gene: TRBV7-2
CDR3aa: CASSLEGRAVDTQYF

v_gene: TRBV28
CDR3aa: CASSLGGLAGLDTQYF

v_gene: TRBV5-6
CDR3aa: CASSPPGGQGNSPLHF

v_gene: TRBV18
CDR3aa: CASSPENSIDEQYF

v_gene: TRBV7-8
CDR3aa: CASSLYRIIHNEQFF

v_gene: TRBV9
CDR3aa: CASSPRIAGGDNEQFF

v_gene: TRBV7-2
CDR3aa: CASSSRTGVRRTEAFF

v_gene: TRBV7-2
CDR3aa: CASSLAGLAGDTQYF

v_gene: TRBV28
CDR3aa: CASSRPDRENTGELFF

v_gene: TRBV10-3
CDR3aa: CATNRGGPSTDTQYF

v_gene: TRBV4-2
CDR3aa: CASSQVGGVPYNEQFF